These 11 T cell receptor beta chains share one sample of origin, sequenced in a study of beta chain features in type 1 diabetes. Study findings and constraints: Type 1 diabetes patients had moderately but significantly shorter TCRB CDR3s in all four CD4+ subsets.

The antigens for these receptors are not known. The authors reverse transcribed all of the isolated RNA, so sequencing captured expressed TCRB transcripts. Measured with immunoSEQ multiplex PCR; TCRdb has only the in-frame clones, and not every one. There are 300,000 or so clones in the sample; around 15% occur only once, and about 0.015% lies in the top ten. The sequenced material came from naive CD4+ T cells from blood. These receptors originate from a man between 25 and 39 years old with type 1 diabetes.

The chain uses TRBV5-4 and TRBJ1-1; tentatively, D is TRBD1 (5 bases). In germline, CDR1 is SGHNT, CDR2 YYREEE (reference sequence). The CDR3 spans 14 residues. V lost 3 bases to trimming and J lost 2 bases, with 11 bases between them. In nucleotides, the CDR3 is TGTGCCAGCAGCTCTCCGACAGAAAACACTGAAGCTTTCTTT. Amino acid sequence: CASSSPTENTEAFF.

This clone has a handful of counts. The rearrangement joins TRBV5-1 to TRBJ2-2; TRBD2 matches 7 bases. V shed 4 bases and J 1 base; nucleotides not matched to a gene: 7. The CDR3 is 16 residues long. Germline V gene lookup returns CDR1 SGHRS and CDR2 YFSETQ. Here the CDR3 DNA reads TGCGCCAGCAGCGCGGGACGCGGGAGGAACACCGGGGAGCTGTTTTTT. Protein sequence: CASSAGRGRNTGELFF.

This clone was seen more than once but under ten times. The chain couples TRBV18 to TRBJ2-1; 8 bases fit TRBD2. The CDR3 is 16 amino acids. V shed 6 bases, J shed 2 bases, and the junction held 9 bases outside the gene matches. Germline V gene sequence: CDR1 KGHSH, CDR2 LQKENI. CDR3 nucleotide sequence: TGTGCCAGCTCCGTTCGACTAGCGAAGACCTACAATGAGCAGTTCTTC. This gives the protein CASSVRLAKTYNEQFF. Full variable domain (outside the CDR3, taken from reference TRBV18 and TRBJ2-1): NAGVMQNPRHLVRRRGQEARLRCSPMKGHSHVYWYRQLPEEGLKFMVYLQKENIIDESGMPKERFSAEFPKEGPSILRIQQVVRGDSAAYFCASSVRLAKTYNEQFFGPGTRLTVL.

There are a few counts of this clone. This chain connects TRBV7-2 to TRBJ1-2, with 7 nucleotides matching TRBD1. The CDR3 contains 13 residues. V was clipped by 5 bases and J by 4 bases; unmatched bases: 4. Germline V gives CDR1 SGHTA, CDR2 FQGNSA. CDR3 DNA: TGTGCCAGCAGCGCCCGACAGGGCTATGGCTACACCTTC. It translates to CASSARQGYGYTF.

The V and J genes are TRBV19 and TRBJ1-2; the D gene is possibly TRBD1 (6 bases). The CDR3 has 11 residues. Deletions cut 4 bases from V and 8 bases from J, with 8 bases between. In germline, CDR1 is LNHDA, CDR2 SQIVND (reference sequence). CDR3 protein: CASSTTGGYTF. For the CDR3, the DNA is TGTGCCAGTAGTACCACAGGGGGCTACACCTTC.

This clone appeared a few times. The chain carries TRBV21-1 and TRBJ2-5; the table gives TRBD1 as D, unverified against the DNA. TRBV21-1 is a pseudogene. The CDR3 extends over 13 amino acids. CDR3 in amino acids: CASSNIQVETQYF. The CDR3 region has the DNA TGTGCCAGCAGCAACATTCAGGTCGAGACCCAGTACTTC.

The table lists this clone with a few counts. Here the CDR3 omits its conserved ending phenylalanine or tryptophan, so a read error is the likely source. No DNA is shown, since the ends of the CDR3 on it are uncertain; the CDR3 is the one TCRdb lists. This chain connects TRBV7-9 to TRBJ1-2; the table's D gene call, TRBD1, was not cross checked with the DNA. The CDR3 length is 12 residues, termini included. The germline gives CDR1 SEHNR, CDR2 FQNEAQ (reference sequence). CDR3 sequence: CASSLQGTGLGL.

This clone has just one count. The chain joins TRBV28 to TRBJ1-2; tentative D call: TRBD1 (5 bases). This CDR3 region has 15 residues. Germline V gives CDR1 MDHEN, CDR2 SYDVKM. The V gene lost 5 bases and the J gene lost 3 bases, with 16 bases spanning the gap. CDR3 nucleotides: TGTGCCAGCAGTCCCGGGGGGTCGGCGGACTATGGCTACACCTTC. Its protein product is CASSPGGSADYGYTF.

In its sample, this clone was seen a few times. The chain couples TRBV30 to TRBJ1-1; possible D gene TRBD1, 5 bases. V was trimmed by 4 bases and J by 1 base, leaving 16 bases between them. The CDR3 consists of 15 residues. The germline V gene encodes CDR1 GTSNPN and CDR2 SVGIG (reference sequence). The CDR3: CAWNIWGGWNTEAFF. Here the CDR3 DNA reads TGTGCCTGGAATATTTGGGGCGGATGGAACACTGAAGCTTTCTTT.

This chain uses TRBV11-2 with TRBJ2-1, with D possibly being TRBD2 (6 bases). V shed 4 bases and J shed 9 bases, with 10 bases lying between them. CDR1 is SGHAT, CDR2 FQNNGV, per germline. The CDR3 has 12 residues. Here the CDR3 DNA reads TGTGCCAGCAGCTCTCGTAGCGGTGAGCAGTTCTTC. Translated: CASSSRSGEQFF.

This clone was counted a few times. The CDR3 protein is CASSLASGTRYEQYF. DNA of the CDR3: TGTGCCAGCAGCTTAGCTAGCGGGACAAGGTACGAGCAGTACTTC. This chain connects TRBV7-9 to TRBJ2-7; 8 bases agree with TRBD2. J was trimmed by 4 bases and V by 0 bases; bases with no gene match: 5. Germline CDR1 and CDR2: SEHNR and FQNEAQ (reference sequence). CDR3 size: 15 residues.